A selection of T cell receptor beta chains follows, all from one sample in a study of regulatory T cells in long-lasting Graves disease. MiXCR was run by TCRdb on the multiplex PCR reads, yielding one entry per CDR3 protein. The table shows approximately 270,000 distinct CDR3 sequences, with more than 15% occurring only once. This same sample was also part of a study on T cells in Graves' hyperthyroidism and ophthalmopathy.

Sequenced here: peripheral blood mononuclear cells (PBMCs), sampled at new diagnosis, from a patient treated with antithyroid drugs. The receptors were sampled from a woman aged 30 to 39 with Graves disease. CDR3s include the opening cysteine and the closing phenylalanine or tryptophan. Each record gives: J gene, V gene, clone size, D gene, CDR3 protein, CDR3 DNA. D genes are given only for firm matches. Clone size, where shown, is once, few, many, or a class for clones that have expanded.

j_call: TRBJ2-2; v_call: TRBV6-2/TRBV6-3; clone_size: -; d_call: -; cdr3_aa: CASAGLGNTGELFF; cdr3_nt: TGTGCCAGCGCAGGGTTGGGAAACACCGGGGAGCTGTTTTTT
j_call: TRBJ1-1; v_call: TRBV18; clone_size: many; d_call: TRBD1; cdr3_aa: CASSPIGTGGSEAFF; cdr3_nt: TGTGCCAGCTCACCAATAGGGACAGGGGGCTCTGAAGCTTTCTTT
j_call: TRBJ1-5; v_call: TRBV20-1; clone_size: many; d_call: TRBD1; cdr3_aa: CSGTPDRVFGQPQHF; cdr3_nt: TGCAGTGGCACCCCGGACAGGGTATTCGGTCAGCCCCAGCATTTT
j_call: TRBJ2-7; v_call: TRBV7-3; clone_size: -; d_call: TRBD2; cdr3_aa: CASSLTGTGTSHDEQYF; cdr3_nt: TGTGCCAGCAGCTTAACGGGGACCGGGACTAGTCACGACGAGCAGTACTTC
j_call: TRBJ2-5; v_call: TRBV28; clone_size: many; d_call: TRBD1; cdr3_aa: CASSQGAETQYF; cdr3_nt: TGTGCCAGCAGCCAGGGGGCCGAGACCCAGTACTTC
j_call: TRBJ1-5; v_call: TRBV20-1; clone_size: many; d_call: -; cdr3_aa: CSAREIDNQPQHF; cdr3_nt: TGCAGTGCTAGAGAAATAGACAATCAGCCCCAGCATTTT
j_call: TRBJ2-7; v_call: TRBV2; clone_size: -; d_call: -; cdr3_aa: CASSVGRGAGEQYF; cdr3_nt: TGTGCCAGCAGTGTGGGACGGGGGGCGGGGGAGCAGTACTTC
j_call: TRBJ2-7; v_call: TRBV6-5; clone_size: few; d_call: -; cdr3_aa: CASSYIYKNSYEQYF; cdr3_nt: TGTGCCAGCAGTTACATATACAAAAACTCCTACGAGCAGTACTTC
j_call: TRBJ2-3; v_call: TRBV6-1; clone_size: many; d_call: -; cdr3_aa: CASSPHKVFTDTQYF; cdr3_nt: TGTGCCAGCAGCCCACACAAAGTCTTCACAGATACGCAGTATTTT
j_call: TRBJ1-2; v_call: TRBV6-1; clone_size: many; d_call: -; cdr3_aa: CASSENGQVFGYTF; cdr3_nt: TGTGCCAGCAGTGAAAATGGGCAGGTCTTTGGCTACACCTTC
j_call: TRBJ1-1; v_call: TRBV11-1; clone_size: many; d_call: -; cdr3_aa: CASSPDVNTEAFF; cdr3_nt: TGTGCCAGCAGTCCCGACGTCAACACTGAAGCTTTCTTT
j_call: TRBJ1-2; v_call: TRBV7-9; clone_size: few; d_call: -; cdr3_aa: CASSSTDGPNYGYTF; cdr3_nt: TGTGCCAGCAGCTCCACGGACGGCCCTAACTATGGCTACACCTTC
j_call: TRBJ1-1; v_call: TRBV6-2/TRBV6-3; clone_size: many; d_call: TRBD1; cdr3_aa: CASSYTTGTGTSEAFF; cdr3_nt: TGTGCCAGCAGTTACACTACCGGGACAGGGACTTCAGAAGCTTTCTTT
j_call: TRBJ2-5; v_call: TRBV10-3; clone_size: many; d_call: -; cdr3_aa: CAISDTAGTGRETQYF; cdr3_nt: TGTGCCATCAGCGACACCGCCGGGACCGGGCGGGAGACCCAGTACTTC
j_call: TRBJ1-2; v_call: TRBV29-1; clone_size: many; d_call: TRBD1; cdr3_aa: CSAGTGGDGYTF; cdr3_nt: TGCAGCGCCGGGACAGGGGGGGATGGCTACACCTTC
j_call: TRBJ1-5; v_call: TRBV9; clone_size: many; d_call: -; cdr3_aa: CASSVGALPNQPQHF; cdr3_nt: TGTGCCAGCAGCGTAGGCGCACTTCCTAATCAGCCCCAGCATTTT
j_call: TRBJ1-2; v_call: TRBV2; clone_size: few; d_call: TRBD1; cdr3_aa: CASSDYRGPNYGYTF; cdr3_nt: TGTGCCAGCAGTGACTACAGGGGGCCTAACTATGGCTACACCTTC
j_call: TRBJ2-7; v_call: TRBV7-2; clone_size: many; d_call: -; cdr3_aa: CASSSLGRSYEQYF; cdr3_nt: TGTGCCAGCAGCTCATTAGGGCGATCCTACGAGCAGTACTTC
j_call: TRBJ2-5; v_call: TRBV11-2; clone_size: many; d_call: TRBD2; cdr3_aa: CASSLRGGAIGETQYF; cdr3_nt: TGTGCCAGCAGCTTGCGCGGGGGGGCGATTGGCGAGACCCAGTACTTC
j_call: TRBJ2-2; v_call: TRBV28; clone_size: many; d_call: -; cdr3_aa: CASSLTLYTGELFF; cdr3_nt: TGTGCCAGCAGTTTGACCTTGTATACCGGGGAGCTGTTTTTT
j_call: TRBJ2-7; v_call: TRBV6-2/TRBV6-3; clone_size: many; d_call: -; cdr3_aa: CASSYSAGEQYF; cdr3_nt: TGTGCCAGCAGTTACTCTGCCGGGGAGCAGTACTTC
j_call: TRBJ1-5; v_call: TRBV12-3/TRBV12-4; clone_size: many; d_call: -; cdr3_aa: CASSPDGRPQHF; cdr3_nt: TGTGCCAGCAGCCCGGACGGCCGGCCCCAGCATTTT
j_call: TRBJ2-3; v_call: TRBV29-1; clone_size: many; d_call: -; cdr3_aa: CSGQLGTSTDTQYF; cdr3_nt: TGCAGCGGTCAATTAGGGACTAGCACAGATACGCAGTATTTT
j_call: TRBJ2-7; v_call: TRBV7-2; clone_size: many; d_call: -; cdr3_aa: CASSSGAAGEQYF; cdr3_nt: TGTGCCAGCAGCTCGGGAGCCGCGGGGGAGCAGTACTTC
j_call: TRBJ2-3; v_call: TRBV11-1; clone_size: -; d_call: -; cdr3_aa: CASSHTGTGGDTQYF; cdr3_nt: TGTGCCAGCAGCCATACCGGGACCGGGGGAGATACGCAGTATTTT
j_call: TRBJ2-2; v_call: TRBV2; clone_size: many; d_call: -; cdr3_aa: CASSEEGDTYGELFF; cdr3_nt: TGTGCCAGCAGTGAAGAAGGGGACACATACGGGGAGCTGTTTTTT
j_call: TRBJ2-5; v_call: TRBV27; clone_size: many; d_call: -; cdr3_aa: CASSWRQTQETQYF; cdr3_nt: TGTGCCAGCAGTTGGAGACAGACACAAGAGACCCAGTACTTC
j_call: TRBJ1-6; v_call: TRBV12-3/TRBV12-4; clone_size: -; d_call: -; cdr3_aa: CAGPEDGRSSYNSPLHF; cdr3_nt: TGTGCCGGCCCTGAGGACGGGCGAAGCTCCTATAATTCACCCCTCCACTTT
j_call: TRBJ2-1; v_call: TRBV7-9; clone_size: many; d_call: -; cdr3_aa: CASSPDSNSYNEQFF; cdr3_nt: TGTGCCAGCAGCCCGGACTCGAACTCCTACAATGAGCAGTTCTTC
j_call: TRBJ2-2; v_call: TRBV12-3/TRBV12-4; clone_size: few; d_call: -; cdr3_aa: CASSFRGDAGELFF; cdr3_nt: TGTGCCAGCAGTTTTAGGGGGGACGCCGGGGAGCTGTTTTTT
j_call: TRBJ1-5; v_call: TRBV7-2; clone_size: -; d_call: TRBD1; cdr3_aa: CASSLGQGLYQPQHF; cdr3_nt: TGTGCCAGCAGCTTGGGACAGGGGTTGTATCAGCCCCAGCATTTT
j_call: TRBJ2-3; v_call: TRBV6-1; clone_size: many; d_call: -; cdr3_aa: CASSAYGVAVSTDTQYF; cdr3_nt: TGTGCCAGCAGTGCCTACGGGGTAGCGGTAAGCACAGATACGCAGTATTTT
j_call: TRBJ2-7; v_call: TRBV7-2; clone_size: many; d_call: TRBD1; cdr3_aa: CASSLATGQLSYEQYF; cdr3_nt: TGTGCCAGCAGCTTAGCGACAGGGCAACTCTCCTACGAGCAGTACTTC
j_call: TRBJ1-1; v_call: TRBV2; clone_size: -; d_call: TRBD1; cdr3_aa: CASRQGTANTEAFF; cdr3_nt: TGTGCCAGCAGACAAGGGACAGCGAACACTGAAGCTTTCTTT
j_call: TRBJ2-5; v_call: TRBV28; clone_size: many; d_call: -; cdr3_aa: CASTSRETQYF; cdr3_nt: TGTGCCAGCACCAGTCGAGAGACCCAGTACTTC
j_call: TRBJ1-6; v_call: TRBV6-4; clone_size: many; d_call: -; cdr3_aa: CASSRRGDSPGDSPLHF; cdr3_nt: TGTGCCAGTAGCCGGAGGGGGGACTCCCCGGGAGATTCACCCCTCCACTTT
j_call: TRBJ2-1; v_call: TRBV10-3; clone_size: many; d_call: TRBD1; cdr3_aa: CAIRADRGQLNEQFF; cdr3_nt: TGTGCCATCAGGGCGGACAGGGGGCAGCTCAATGAGCAGTTCTTC
j_call: TRBJ2-3; v_call: TRBV7-9; clone_size: many; d_call: -; cdr3_aa: CASSSQSTDTQYF; cdr3_nt: TGTGCCAGCAGCTCCCAAAGCACAGATACGCAGTATTTT
j_call: TRBJ2-7; v_call: TRBV20-1; clone_size: -; d_call: TRBD2; cdr3_aa: CSASVAGGPYEQYF; cdr3_nt: TGCAGTGCTAGTGTAGCGGGGGGGCCTTACGAGCAGTACTTC
j_call: TRBJ1-1; v_call: TRBV7-2; clone_size: many; d_call: TRBD1; cdr3_aa: CASSRRDSEAFF; cdr3_nt: TGTGCCAGCAGCCGCCGGGACAGTGAAGCTTTCTTT
j_call: TRBJ2-1; v_call: TRBV7-2; clone_size: many; d_call: TRBD1; cdr3_aa: CASSFRTGGAYYNEQFF; cdr3_nt: TGTGCCAGCAGCTTCCGGACAGGGGGCGCCTACTACAATGAGCAGTTCTTC
j_call: TRBJ2-2; v_call: TRBV2; clone_size: -; d_call: -; cdr3_aa: CASSEGPPGTGELFF; cdr3_nt: TGTGCCAGCAGTGAAGGACCCCCAGGCACCGGGGAGCTGTTTTTT
j_call: TRBJ1-1; v_call: TRBV20-1; clone_size: many; d_call: -; cdr3_aa: CSVQGPSTEAFF; cdr3_nt: TGCAGTGTTCAGGGCCCAAGCACTGAAGCTTTCTTT
j_call: TRBJ1-5; v_call: TRBV5-6; clone_size: many; d_call: TRBD1; cdr3_aa: CASSDGQGDQPQHF; cdr3_nt: TGTGCCAGCAGCGACGGACAGGGGGATCAGCCCCAGCATTTT
j_call: TRBJ1-2; v_call: TRBV5-6; clone_size: many; d_call: TRBD1; cdr3_aa: CASSRDRMNGYTF; cdr3_nt: TGTGCCAGCAGCAGGGACAGGATGAATGGCTACACCTTC
j_call: TRBJ2-7; v_call: TRBV3-1; clone_size: many; d_call: -; cdr3_aa: CASSQAIYDEQYF; cdr3_nt: TGTGCCAGCAGCCAAGCAATATACGACGAGCAGTACTTC
j_call: TRBJ2-2; v_call: TRBV4-2; clone_size: -; d_call: -; cdr3_aa: CASSPNFGELFF; cdr3_nt: TGTGCCAGCAGCCCGAATTTCGGGGAGCTGTTTTTT
j_call: TRBJ1-2; v_call: TRBV5-1; clone_size: many; d_call: -; cdr3_aa: CASSLSNYGYTF; cdr3_nt: TGCGCCAGCAGCTTGTCAAACTATGGCTACACCTTC
j_call: TRBJ1-2; v_call: TRBV5-1; clone_size: few; d_call: TRBD1; cdr3_aa: CASSLRTGMDYGYTF; cdr3_nt: TGCGCCAGCAGCCTAAGGACAGGGATGGACTATGGCTACACCTTC
j_call: TRBJ2-4; v_call: TRBV12-3/TRBV12-4; clone_size: few; d_call: -; cdr3_aa: CASKERDRNIQYF; cdr3_nt: TGTGCCAGCAAGGAAAGAGATAGAAACATTCAGTACTTC